This entry lists 27 T cell receptor beta chains sequenced from one sample in a study of cytomegalovirus exposure and HLA in healthy donors. Using immunoSEQ multiplex PCR, the repertoire was profiled, and TCRdb retains in-frame clones only, with some absent. Of hundreds of thousands of clones listed, 80% to 85% are singletons. The source material was PBMCs. The receptors shown here come from a woman between 25 and 40 years old in good health and CMV-seropositive.

This chain connects TRBV19 to TRBJ2-7; the D is unclear. The CDR3 contains 13 residues. V lost 4 bases and J 3 bases, leaving 10 bases between the germline ends. Per the germline V gene, CDR1 is LNHDA and CDR2 is SQIVND (reference sequence). Written as DNA, the CDR3 is TGTGCCAGTAGTAAGGCTTTACGCTACGAGCAGTACTTC. This codes for CASSKALRYEQYF.

The chain is built from TRBV4-1 and TRBJ2-2; 8 positions match TRBD1. With 1 base clipped from V and 1 base from J, the junction kept 8 bases outside the gene matches. CDR1 and CDR2 from the germline V gene are MGHRA and YSYEKL. This CDR3 contains 18 residues. DNA of the CDR3: TGCGCCAGCAGCCAAGTAGTTAGGGACAGGAGGAACACCGGGGAGCTGTTTTTT. It specifies CASSQVVRDRRNTGELFF.

This clone showed up just once. The chain recombines TRBV27 with TRBJ2-6; possibly TRBD1 or TRBD2 for D (5 bases each). Germline assignment: CDR1 MNHEY and CDR2 SMNVEV (reference sequence). The CDR3 has 18 amino acids. V was trimmed by 0 bases and J by 4 bases, leaving 16 bases between them. CDR3 loop: CASSLSNTGPIGANVLTF. In DNA form, the CDR3 reads TGTGCCAGCAGTTTATCGAATACGGGGCCGATCGGGGCCAACGTCCTGACTTTC.

The gene calls are TRBV13 and TRBJ2-7, with 7 bases lining up with TRBD1. Looked up from germline, CDR1 is PRHDT and CDR2 is FYEKMQ (reference sequence). The CDR3 has 15 amino acids. V trimming: 5 bases; J trimming: 6 bases; junction bases outside the gene matches: 13. CDR3 sequence reads: CASSIQGRPAGEQYF. DNA for the CDR3: TGTGCCAGCAGCATACAGGGGAGACCGGCAGGCGAGCAGTACTTC.

The V call is TRBV7-2, the J call TRBJ2-1; D is tentatively TRBD1 or TRBD2 (5 bases each). Trimming stripped 3 bases from V and 5 bases from J, with 14 bases between. This CDR3 is 15 amino acids long. CDR1 and CDR2 from the germline V gene are SGHTA and FQGNSA. CDR3 in amino acids: CASSFMTGRDNEQFF. CDR3 nucleotide sequence: TGTGCCAGCAGCTTTATGACGGGGCGGGACAATGAGCAGTTCTTC.

The CDR3 DNA is TGCGCCAGCAGCCAACCGACCCCCGGGATCTTCGGCTACACCTTC. Translation: CASSQPTPGIFGYTF. This rearrangement joins TRBV4-1 to TRBJ1-2, with no clear D. Germline lookup yields CDR1 MGHRA and CDR2 YSYEKL. Trimming took off 2 bases at V and 8 bases at J, with 18 bases between the two ends. This CDR3 contains 15 residues.

This rearrangement joins TRBV28 to TRBJ2-1; D assignment may be TRBD1 or TRBD2 (6 bases each). V was pared by 6 bases and J by 3 bases, with 15 bases between. The CDR3 sequence is 15 residues long. Germline CDR1 reads MDHEN; CDR2 reads SYDVKM. This chain's CDR3 is CASSPGGGGYNEQFF. The CDR3 DNA reads TGTGCCAGCAGCCCCGGCGGAGGGGGCTACAATGAGCAGTTCTTC.

J is TRBJ2-1 and V is TRBV7-2; 10 positions match TRBD2. Germline CDR1 reads SGHTA; CDR2 reads FQGNSA. This CDR3 region has 15 residues. V gave up 5 bases and J gave up 0 bases; unmatched junction bases: 1. The CDR3 DNA follows: TGTGCCAGCAGCCCTAGCGGGAGCTCCTACAATGAGCAGTTCTTC. Protein: CASSPSGSSYNEQFF. Drawing the rest from reference TRBV7-2 and TRBJ2-1, the complete variable domain is GAGVSQSPSNKVTEKGKDVELRCDPISGHTALYWYRQSLGQGLEFLIYFQGNSAPDKSGLPSDRFSAERTGGSVSTLTIQRTQQEDSAVYLCASSPSGSSYNEQFFGPGTRLTVL.

V gene TRBV6-1 combines with J gene TRBJ1-5; weak D call: TRBD1 (5 bases). The CDR3 is 14 amino acids. V was pared by 8 bases and J by 0 bases, with 11 bases between. Germline V gene data show CDR1 as MNHNS and CDR2 as SASEGT. CDR3: CASRGGDSNQPQHF. The CDR3 region has the DNA TGTGCCAGCCGGGGGGGAGATAGCAATCAGCCCCAGCATTTT.

The chain employs TRBV27 and TRBJ2-1; TRBD2 matches at 8 bases. J was trimmed by 4 bases and V by 0 bases; bases with no gene match: 5. This CDR3 region has 16 residues. Germline V gene lookup returns CDR1 MNHEY and CDR2 SMNVEV (reference sequence). The CDR3 sequence: CASSLSASGSYNEQFF. The DNA of the CDR3 is TGTGCCAGCAGTTTATCGGCTAGCGGGTCGTACAATGAGCAGTTCTTC.

This clone has at least ten counts. The V gene is TRBV7-3, the J gene TRBJ2-1, with unresolved D. Germline lookup yields CDR1 SGHTA and CDR2 FQGTGA. V lost 2 bases to trimming and J lost 10 bases, with 12 bases between them. This CDR3 is built from 13 residues. The chain's CDR3 is CASSLSGDREQFF. As DNA, the CDR3 is TGTGCCAGCAGCTTATCAGGAGATCGCGAGCAGTTCTTC. Full variable domain (remainder filled in from reference TRBV7-3 and TRBJ2-1): GAGVSQTPSNKVTEKGKYVELRCDPISGHTALYWYRQSLGQGPEFLIYFQGTGAADDSGLPNDRFFAVRPEGSVSTLKIQRTERGDSAVYLCASSLSGDREQFFGPGTRLTVL.

This rearrangement joins TRBV4-1 to TRBJ1-1; no clear D. Per germline, CDR1 MGHRA and CDR2 YSYEKL. Trimming left V 1 base short and J 6 bases short, with 18 bases between. This CDR3 is 16 amino acids long. The CDR3 region is CASSQGWVGIMPEAFF. CDR3 bases: TGCGCCAGCAGCCAAGGATGGGTAGGAATTATGCCTGAAGCTTTCTTT.

This chain connects TRBV5-1 to TRBJ1-3, with D perhaps TRBD1 (5 bases). The CDR3 has 15 amino acids. Germline CDR1 SGHRS, CDR2 YFSETQ. Trimming stripped 5 bases from V and 0 bases from J, with 12 bases between. In DNA, the CDR3 is TGCGCCAGCAGTCTCGGACACAACTCTGGAAACACCATATATTTT. Translation gives CASSLGHNSGNTIYF.

V and J are TRBV18 and TRBJ1-4; 9 nucleotides align to TRBD1. With V trimmed by 6 bases and J by 6 bases, 14 bases remained unmatched. This CDR3 spans 17 amino acids. Germline loops: CDR1 KGHSH, CDR2 LQKENI. This CDR3 reads CASSPPIGTGTDEKLFF. The CDR3 DNA follows: TGTGCCAGCTCGCCTCCGATTGGGACAGGGACGGATGAAAAACTGTTTTTT.

This clone was seen a single time. J is TRBJ1-2 and V is TRBV5-4, with 8 positions matching TRBD1. Germline loops: CDR1 SGHNT, CDR2 YYREEE (reference sequence). V dropped 4 bases and J dropped 5; count of bases not matched to a gene: 10. This CDR3 is built from 15 residues. CDR3 DNA sequence: TGTGCCAGCAGCGGAGGCGGGACAGGAACTTATGGCTACACCTTC. This sequence encodes CASSGGGTGTYGYTF.

The rearrangement joins TRBV27 to TRBJ1-2; tentatively, D is TRBD1 (5 bases). From germline, CDR1 is MNHEY and CDR2 SMNVEV (reference sequence). There are 14 residues in the CDR3. V lost 7 bases and J 1 base, leaving 13 bases between the germline ends. CDR3: CASTSRGGNYGYTF. CDR3 DNA sequence: TGTGCCAGCACCTCCCGGGGGGGTAACTATGGCTACACCTTC.

The count of this clone is one. V and J are TRBV9 and TRBJ2-1; the D gene is possibly TRBD2 (6 bases). CDR3 length equals 13 residues. Trimming removed 3 bases at V and 10 bases at J, with 14 bases between. Per the germline V gene, CDR1 is SGDLS and CDR2 is YYNGEE. CDR3 sequence: CASSDGSGLEQFF. CDR3 DNA sequence: TGTGCCAGCAGCGATGGCTCCGGACTAGAGCAGTTCTTC.

CDR3 DNA sequence: TGTGCCAGCAGTTACTCGACAGGGAGCTCCTACGAGCAGTACTTC. Protein product: CASSYSTGSSYEQYF. The J gene is TRBJ2-7, the V gene TRBV6-6, with TRBD1 matching over 7 bases. This CDR3 has 15 residues. Germline CDR1 reads MNHNY; CDR2 reads SVGAGI (reference sequence). J lost 0 bases, V lost 0 bases, and 2 bases had no gene match.

This rearrangement joins TRBV27 to TRBJ2-3; TRBD2 agrees at 8 bases. The CDR3 loop spans 17 amino acids. Germline trimming cut 5 bases from V and 2 bases from J; bases unmatched to any gene: 12. Per germline, CDR1 MNHEY and CDR2 SMNVEV (reference sequence). The CDR3 is CASSPQLADRITDTQYF. The CDR3 DNA reads TGTGCCAGCAGTCCACAACTAGCGGACCGAATCACAGATACGCAGTATTTT.

The chain has TRBV18 and TRBJ2-3; D is possibly TRBD2 (6 bases). The V end was cut by 3 bases, the J end by 6 bases, with 10 bases between. CDR1 KGHSH and CDR2 LQKENI come from the germline V gene. This CDR3 is 13 amino acids long. The CDR3 sequence is CASSPQAGDTQYF. The CDR3 DNA reads TGTGCCAGCTCACCCCAGGCGGGGGATACGCAGTATTTT.

The gene calls are TRBV29-1 and TRBJ2-7, with 14 bases matching TRBD2. Germline V gives CDR1 SQVTM, CDR2 ANQGSEA. CDR3 size: 16 residues. Trimming cost V 7 bases and J 1 base; bases outside gene matches: 9. The CDR3 sequence is CSARLAGGPFSYEQYF. CDR3 nucleotides: TGCAGCGCCCGACTAGCGGGAGGGCCATTTTCCTACGAGCAGTACTTC.

The chain has TRBV6-4 and TRBJ2-1; 8 nucleotides align to TRBD2. J lost 6 bases, V lost 0 bases, and 1 base had no gene match. Germline V lookup: CDR1 MRHNA, CDR2 SNTAGT. The CDR3 runs 14 residues. The CDR3 DNA reads as TGTGCCAGCAGTGACTCTGGGACTAGCAATGAGCAGTTCTTC. Translated, it gives CASSDSGTSNEQFF.

V is TRBV27 and J is TRBJ1-2; D is unclear. Deletions cut 1 base from V and 0 bases from J, with 9 bases between. Germline-derived CDR1 and CDR2 are MNHEY and SMNVEV (reference sequence). The CDR3 runs to 15 residues. CDR3 residues: CASSLFSGANYGYTF. Written as DNA, the CDR3 is TGTGCCAGCAGTTTATTTTCCGGAGCTAACTATGGCTACACCTTC.

The rearrangement links TRBV7-8 to TRBJ1-1, with 10 positions matching TRBD1. Germline loops: CDR1 SGHVS, CDR2 FQNEAQ. The trim removed 8 bases at V and 7 bases at J, leaving 7 bases unmatched. The CDR3 extends over 13 amino acids. Here the CDR3 DNA reads TGTGCCAGCGGCGGGACAGGGGAAGGTGAAGCTTTCTTT. Protein sequence: CASGGTGEGEAFF. Combining the CDR3 with reference TRBV7-8 and TRBJ1-1 gives the whole variable domain GAGVSQSPRYKVAKRGQDVALRCDPISGHVSLFWYQQALGQGPEFLTYFQNEAQLDKSGLPSDRFFAERPEGSVSTLKIQRTQQEDSAVYLCASGGTGEGEAFFGQGTRLTVV.

This chain connects TRBV7-2 to TRBJ1-1; TRBD1 agrees at 7 bases. The CDR3 runs to 14 residues. Germline assignment: CDR1 SGHTA and CDR2 FQGNSA. Unmatched junction bases numbered 4, after V lost 2 bases and J lost 4 bases. This CDR3 reads CASSLTTGTTEAFF. The CDR3, as DNA: TGTGCCAGCAGCTTAACGACAGGGACCACTGAAGCTTTCTTT. The full variable domain, completed using reference TRBV7-2 and TRBJ1-1, is GAGVSQSPSNKVTEKGKDVELRCDPISGHTALYWYRQSLGQGLEFLIYFQGNSAPDKSGLPSDRFSAERTGGSVSTLTIQRTQQEDSAVYLCASSLTTGTTEAFFGQGTRLTVV.

V and J are TRBV19 and TRBJ2-5; a weak D match, TRBD1 (5 bases). The ends were cut back, 1 base at V and 4 bases at J, with 7 bases in the middle. CDR1 and CDR2 (germline): LNHDA, SQIVND (reference sequence). This CDR3 spans 13 amino acids. The CDR3 spells CASSIARAETQYF. The CDR3 DNA reads as TGTGCCAGTAGTATAGCCAGGGCAGAGACCCAGTACTTC.

In its sample, this clone was seen a few times. This sequence joins TRBV7-9 and TRBJ2-7, with TRBD1 identical over 8 bases. V was pared by 6 bases and J by 6 bases, with 13 bases of the junction left unmatched. The germline V gene has CDR1 SEHNR and CDR2 FQNEAQ (reference sequence). The CDR3 length is 15 residues. The CDR3 sequence: CASSPRRAGGGEQYF. The DNA for the CDR3 is TGTGCCAGCAGTCCCAGGAGGGCAGGGGGCGGCGAGCAGTACTTC.